The 32 T cell receptor beta chains presented below share a single source sample, sequenced in a study of blood T cell repertoires in COVID-19. TCRdb's table, derived via immunoSEQ multiplex PCR, lists solely in-frame clones and lacks some. The table shows 190,000 or so clones, with about 81% occurring only once. Sequencing used peripheral blood. These receptors all come from a woman at least 80 years old with COVID-19, enrolled during active disease.

The chain joins TRBV6-6 to TRBJ1-1; TRBD1 is a possible D gene (6 bases). Germline-derived CDR1 and CDR2 are MNHNY and SVGAGI (reference sequence). Between the trimmed V and J ends, which lost 11 bases and 2 bases, there was a span of 15 bases. The CDR3 covers 13 residues. The CDR3 DNA reads TGTGCCGCATGGACAGCCCTTAACACTGAAGCTTTCTTT. This sequence encodes CAAWTALNTEAFF.

The DNA of the CDR3 is TGTGCCAGCAGCGTAGACCCCGGGGGCACTGAAGCTTTCTTT. Amino acids: CASSVDPGGTEAFF. This chain links TRBV9 with TRBJ1-1, with D tentatively TRBD1 (5 bases). Germline CDR1 and CDR2: SGDLS and YYNGEE. The CDR3 has 14 amino acids. Trimming removed 0 bases at V and 4 bases at J, with 10 bases between.

V and J are TRBV18 and TRBJ2-7, with D possibly being TRBD1 (5 bases). V dropped 5 bases and J dropped 2 bases, with 10 bases sitting between them. This CDR3 contains 13 residues. Looked up from germline, CDR1 is KGHSH and CDR2 is LQKENI. In nucleotides, the CDR3 is TGTGCCAGCTCAACAGGTTGGCCCTACGAGCAGTACTTC. It encodes CASSTGWPYEQYF.

The rearrangement uses TRBV11-2 and TRBJ2-1; TRBD2 aligns across 11 bases. The length of the CDR3 is 15 residues. CDR1 and CDR2 (germline): SGHAT, FQNNGV. The V gene end was trimmed by 5 bases and the J gene end by 12 bases; junction bases not matched to a gene: 12. The CDR3 sequence: CASSPRTSGRLGQFF. The CDR3 region has the DNA TGTGCCAGCAGCCCCCGGACTAGCGGGCGTCTAGGGCAGTTCTTC.

The genes are TRBV9 and TRBJ2-2; 12 nucleotides agree with TRBD2. The germline CDR1 and CDR2 sequences are SGDLS and YYNGEE. V lost 3 bases to trimming and J lost 1 base; unmatched junction nucleotides: 4. The CDR3 extends over 17 amino acids. Written as DNA, the CDR3 is TGTGCCAGCAGCGCCCGACTAGCGGGGGTGAACACCGGGGAGCTGTTTTTT. Protein: CASSARLAGVNTGELFF.

This chain links TRBV19 with TRBJ1-4; no reliable D call. This CDR3 region has 14 residues. CDR1 and CDR2 (germline): LNHDA, SQIVND (reference sequence). V lost 1 base, J lost 8 bases, and 11 bases lay in between. The CDR3 region has the DNA TGTGCCAGTAGTATAGGATGGCTCAGGGAAAAACTGTTTTTT. Residues: CASSIGWLREKLFF.

The table lists this clone with a count of one. The V gene is TRBV5-6, the J gene TRBJ1-2; possibly TRBD1 for D (6 bases). Germline-derived CDR1 and CDR2 are SGHDT and YYEEEE. The V gene lost 4 bases and the J gene lost 10 bases, with 17 bases spanning the gap. The CDR3 runs to 13 residues. The CDR3 coding sequence is TGTGCCAGCAGCCTCGGGGCAGGGGTGTTCTACACCTTC. Its translation: CASSLGAGVFYTF. The full variable domain, in which reference TRBV5-6 and TRBJ1-2 provide the parts outside the CDR3, is DAGVTQSPTHLIKTRGQQVTLRCSPKSGHDTVSWYQQALGQGPQFIFQYYEEEERQRGNFPDRFSGHQFPNYSSELNVNALLLGDSALYLCASSLGAGVFYTFGSGTRLTVV.

The V and J genes are TRBV29-1 and TRBJ2-1; D perhaps matches TRBD2 (5 bases). Germline CDR1 SQVTM, CDR2 ANQGSEA. Trimming removed 3 bases from V and 3 bases from J, with 12 bases in between. This CDR3 is 14 amino acids long. The CDR3 coding sequence is TGCAGCGTTGACTCCCGGGGAAGCTACAATGAGCAGTTCTTC. Protein product: CSVDSRGSYNEQFF.

The chain couples TRBV10-3 to TRBJ2-1; 8 bases align to TRBD2. CDR3 length equals 14 residues. Germline assignment: CDR1 ENHRY and CDR2 SYGVKD. The junction had 3 bases not matched to a gene; V was cut back by 8 bases and J by 0 bases. The CDR3 loop is CAIGGLVSYNEQFF. CDR3 DNA sequence: TGTGCCATCGGGGGACTAGTCTCCTACAATGAGCAGTTCTTC.

The CDR3 loop reads CSVTTGEETQYF. In DNA form, the CDR3 reads TGCAGCGTAACCACAGGGGAGGAGACCCAGTACTTC. J is TRBJ2-5 and V is TRBV29-1; 7 positions agree with TRBD1. V lost 6 bases to trimming and J lost 5 bases; unmatched junction nucleotides: 6. The germline V gene has CDR1 SQVTM and CDR2 ANQGSEA. The CDR3 loop spans 12 amino acids.

This clone was seen just once. The chain joins TRBV2 to TRBJ2-7; 9 bases agree with TRBD1. CDR1 is SNHLY, CDR2 FYNNEI, per germline. The CDR3 has 15 residues. V trimming: 3 bases; J trimming: 5 bases; junction bases outside the gene matches: 8. The CDR3 spells CASSDRGQGFDEQYF. CDR3 bases: TGTGCCAGCAGTGATCGTGGACAGGGGTTCGACGAGCAGTACTTC.

The chain links TRBV19 to TRBJ2-7, with 11 bases fitting TRBD2. V lost 4 bases to trimming and J lost 7 bases; unmatched junction nucleotides: 6. Germline loops: CDR1 LNHDA, CDR2 SQIVND (reference sequence). CDR3 length: 14 residues. The DNA of the CDR3 is TGTGCCAGTAGTACCCATCGACTAGCGGGGGAGCAGTACTTC. This translates into CASSTHRLAGEQYF.

As DNA, the CDR3 is TGTGCCAGTAGTAACAGGGTTAACACTGAAGCTTTCTTT. Protein: CASSNRVNTEAFF. The chain recombines TRBV19 with TRBJ1-1, with a weak D call TRBD1 (6 bases). CDR1 is LNHDA and CDR2 is SQIVND in the germline V gene (reference sequence). The CDR3 contains 13 residues. V was cut by 4 bases and J by 2 bases, with 8 bases left in between. Complete variable domain (other parts from reference TRBV19 and TRBJ1-1): DGGITQSPKYLFRKEGQNVTLSCEQNLNHDAMYWYRQDPGQGLRLIYYSQIVNDFQKGDIAEGYSVSREKKESFPLTVTSAQKNPTAFYLCASSNRVNTEAFFGQGTRLTVV.

The rearrangement joins TRBV19 to TRBJ1-6; D is unclear. The V end was cut by 6 bases, the J end by 6 bases, with 6 bases between. The CDR3 is 12 residues long. CDR1 and CDR2 from the germline V gene are LNHDA and SQIVND (reference sequence). CDR3 nucleotides: TGTGCCAGTAGACAGATTAATTCACCCCTCCACTTT. This gives the protein CASRQINSPLHF.

The CDR3 loop is CASSLVAVRYNEQFF. As DNA, the CDR3 is TGTGCCAGCAGTTTGGTGGCGGTTCGCTACAATGAGCAGTTCTTC. The genes are TRBV6-2 or TRBV6-3 and TRBJ2-1; no reliable D call. Between the trimmed V and J ends, which lost 4 bases and 3 bases, there was a span of 13 bases. This CDR3 region has 15 residues. Per the germline V gene, CDR1 is MNHEY and CDR2 is SVGEGT.

On this clone itself: This specimen includes other DNA sequences encoding the same CDR3. The rearrangement uses TRBV6-5 and TRBJ2-2; no clear D. Germline V gene sequence: CDR1 MNHEY, CDR2 SVGAGI. V lost 2 bases and J lost 7, with 8 bases in between. The CDR3 totals 13 residues. The CDR3 reads CASSYPGGGELFF. CDR3 DNA sequence: TGTGCCAGCAGTTACCCGGGTGGCGGGGAGCTGTTTTTT.

The V and J genes are TRBV5-4 and TRBJ2-7, with TRBD1 identical over 8 bases. This CDR3 is built from 15 residues. V was clipped by 4 bases and J by 1 base; unmatched bases: 7. The V gene's germline CDR1 is SGHNT and CDR2 YYREEE (reference sequence). The CDR3 reads CASSPGQDLSYEQYF. DNA of the CDR3: TGTGCCAGCAGCCCGGGACAGGACTTATCCTACGAGCAGTACTTC.

The CDR3 DNA reads TGTGCCAGCAGCTCAACAGGTTTACAAGAGACCCAGTACTTC. It is translated as CASSSTGLQETQYF. V usage is TRBV5-6 and J usage is TRBJ2-5; TRBD1 might be the D (5 bases). Germline lookup yields CDR1 SGHDT and CDR2 YYEEEE. There are 14 residues in the CDR3. V was trimmed by 3 bases and J by 2 bases, leaving 11 bases between them.

This clone was seen a handful of times. The V gene is TRBV7-9, the J gene TRBJ1-2; D gene unclear. Germline CDR1 is SEHNR and CDR2 is FQNEAQ (reference sequence). The CDR3 consists of 15 residues. V dropped 5 bases and J dropped 1 base, with 14 bases sitting between them. CDR3 protein: CASSPVLGNNYGYTF. CDR3 bases: TGTGCCAGCAGCCCAGTGCTCGGGAATAACTATGGCTACACCTTC.

The chain carries TRBV7-2 and TRBJ1-4, with D perhaps matching TRBD1 (6 bases). The CDR3 is 12 amino acids. Between the trimmed V and J ends, which lost 5 bases and 13 bases, there was a span of 14 bases. Germline V CDR1 and CDR2: SGHTA, FQGNSA. DNA for the CDR3: TGTGCCAGCAGCCTGCAGGGGTATAGACTGTTTTTT. It translates to CASSLQGYRLFF.

The V call is TRBV4-3, the J call TRBJ2-3, with 8 bases identical to TRBD2. The V and J ends lost 1 base and 4 bases, in that order; junction bases with no gene match: 10. This CDR3 is built from 17 residues. Germline loops: CDR1 LGHNA, CDR2 YSLEER. In nucleotides, the CDR3 is TGCGCCAGCAGCCAAGCATTTATCGGACTAGCCCCAGATACGCAGTATTTT. Its protein product is CASSQAFIGLAPDTQYF.

The V and J genes are TRBV7-8 and TRBJ2-7, with 9 bases aligning to TRBD1. Germline V gene lookup returns CDR1 SGHVS and CDR2 FQNEAQ. V was pared by 1 base and J by 9 bases, with 4 bases of the junction left unmatched. The CDR3 spans 13 residues. CDR3 nucleotide sequence: TGTGCCAGCAGCTTAGGGGGACAGGGAGGGCAGTACTTC. Translation: CASSLGGQGGQYF. The entire variable domain, with the rest obtained from reference TRBV7-8 and TRBJ2-7, is as follows: GAGVSQSPRYKVAKRGQDVALRCDPISGHVSLFWYQQALGQGPEFLTYFQNEAQLDKSGLPSDRFFAERPEGSVSTLKIQRTQQEDSAVYLCASSLGGQGGQYFGPGTRLTVT.

V gene TRBV5-1 combines with J gene TRBJ1-2; 10 nucleotides agree with TRBD1. This CDR3 is built from 18 residues. After removal of 3 bases from V and 1 base from J, the junction contained 12 bases not matched to a gene. Germline-derived CDR1 and CDR2 are SGHRS and YFSETQ. CDR3 DNA sequence: TGCGCCAGCAGCTCGGATCCGGGACAGGGGACCCATAACTATGGCTACACCTTC. This translates into CASSSDPGQGTHNYGYTF.

The CDR3 nucleotides read TGTGCCAGCAGCCTAGTCCGTGTAGATACGCAGTATTTT. This translates into CASSLVRVDTQYF. The V gene is TRBV7-3, the J gene TRBJ2-3, with D unresolved. The CDR3 has 13 amino acids. Germline values: CDR1 SGHTA, CDR2 FQGTGA. V shed 5 bases and J shed 5 bases, with 11 bases lying between them. The full variable domain, in which reference TRBV7-3 and TRBJ2-3 provide the parts outside the CDR3, is GAGVSQTPSNKVTEKGKYVELRCDPISGHTALYWYRQSLGQGPEFLIYFQGTGAADDSGLPNDRFFAVRPEGSVSTLKIQRTERGDSAVYLCASSLVRVDTQYFGPGTRLTVL.

In DNA form, the CDR3 reads TGTGCCAGCAGTTTCGCCGGGACAACCTCCTACGAGCAGTACTTC. Translation: CASSFAGTTSYEQYF. The gene calls are TRBV28 and TRBJ2-7; D is possibly TRBD1 (6 bases). The CDR3 contains 15 residues. Trimming cost V 3 bases and J 0 bases, with 12 bases left between them. CDR1 and CDR2 (germline): MDHEN, SYDVKM.

The chain recombines TRBV19 with TRBJ2-1, with 9 bases aligning to TRBD2. CDR1 is LNHDA, CDR2 SQIVND, per germline (reference sequence). Unmatched junction bases numbered 3, after V lost 4 bases and J lost 8 bases. The CDR3 totals 13 residues. The CDR3 here is CASSRLADHEQFF. The CDR3 coding sequence is TGTGCCAGTAGTAGACTAGCGGACCATGAGCAGTTCTTC. The full variable domain, in which reference TRBV19 and TRBJ2-1 provide the parts outside the CDR3, is DGGITQSPKYLFRKEGQNVTLSCEQNLNHDAMYWYRQDPGQGLRLIYYSQIVNDFQKGDIAEGYSVSREKKESFPLTVTSAQKNPTAFYLCASSRLADHEQFFGPGTRLTVL.

This clone has more than one count but fewer than ten. This chain connects TRBV4-2 to TRBJ1-4; no firm D call. Per germline, CDR1 LGHNA and CDR2 YNFKEQ. Trimming cost V 1 base and J 4 bases, with 16 bases left between them. The CDR3 extends over 17 amino acids. The CDR3 loop is CASSQGARRGSNEKLFF. The CDR3 nucleotides are TGTGCCAGCAGCCAAGGTGCCCGTCGGGGAAGTAATGAAAAACTGTTTTTT.

This rearrangement joins TRBV28 to TRBJ2-1; the match to TRBD1 covers 10 bases. The V gene end was trimmed by 8 bases and the J gene end by 8 bases; junction bases not matched to a gene: 15. Germline values: CDR1 MDHEN, CDR2 SYDVKM. The CDR3 spans 16 residues. CDR3 nucleotide sequence: TGTGCCAGCCTTATCCACCGGGACAGGGGTAGATATGAGCAGTTCTTC. Translated, it gives CASLIHRDRGRYEQFF.

J is TRBJ1-2 and V is TRBV2, with TRBD1 matching 7 bases. V shed 4 bases and J 3 bases; nucleotides not matched to a gene: 2. CDR3 length: 13 amino acids. Germline CDR1 SNHLY, CDR2 FYNNEI. The CDR3 region is CASSGTGDYGYTF. In DNA form, the CDR3 reads TGTGCCAGCAGTGGAACAGGGGACTATGGCTACACCTTC.

The chain has TRBV5-1 and TRBJ1-1, with D tentatively TRBD1 (5 bases). The V gene's germline CDR1 is SGHRS and CDR2 YFSETQ. Trimming cost V 6 bases and J 8 bases, with 20 bases left between them. The CDR3 loop spans 14 amino acids. The CDR3 DNA is TGCGCCAGCACCCTGAGTCGGTGGGCAGGGGAAGCTTTCTTT. Translation: CASTLSRWAGEAFF.

V and J are TRBV19 and TRBJ1-4, with unresolved D. The CDR3 is 16 residues long. Trimming shortened V by 6 bases and J by 0 bases, and 14 bases separated the two germline ends. Germline CDR1 LNHDA, CDR2 SQIVND (reference sequence). The DNA of the CDR3 is TGTGCCAGTAGCCAGCAAGTGGCGGCAACTAATGAAAAACTGTTTTTT. It encodes CASSQQVAATNEKLFF.

The V gene is TRBV28, the J gene TRBJ1-5; 7 nucleotides align to TRBD1. CDR1 MDHEN and CDR2 SYDVKM come from the germline V gene. Germline trimming cut 7 bases from V and 3 bases from J; bases unmatched to any gene: 6. The CDR3 totals 14 residues. Here the CDR3 reads CASMGQSNNQPQHF. The CDR3 DNA reads TGTGCCAGCATGGGACAGAGTAACAATCAGCCCCAGCATTTT.